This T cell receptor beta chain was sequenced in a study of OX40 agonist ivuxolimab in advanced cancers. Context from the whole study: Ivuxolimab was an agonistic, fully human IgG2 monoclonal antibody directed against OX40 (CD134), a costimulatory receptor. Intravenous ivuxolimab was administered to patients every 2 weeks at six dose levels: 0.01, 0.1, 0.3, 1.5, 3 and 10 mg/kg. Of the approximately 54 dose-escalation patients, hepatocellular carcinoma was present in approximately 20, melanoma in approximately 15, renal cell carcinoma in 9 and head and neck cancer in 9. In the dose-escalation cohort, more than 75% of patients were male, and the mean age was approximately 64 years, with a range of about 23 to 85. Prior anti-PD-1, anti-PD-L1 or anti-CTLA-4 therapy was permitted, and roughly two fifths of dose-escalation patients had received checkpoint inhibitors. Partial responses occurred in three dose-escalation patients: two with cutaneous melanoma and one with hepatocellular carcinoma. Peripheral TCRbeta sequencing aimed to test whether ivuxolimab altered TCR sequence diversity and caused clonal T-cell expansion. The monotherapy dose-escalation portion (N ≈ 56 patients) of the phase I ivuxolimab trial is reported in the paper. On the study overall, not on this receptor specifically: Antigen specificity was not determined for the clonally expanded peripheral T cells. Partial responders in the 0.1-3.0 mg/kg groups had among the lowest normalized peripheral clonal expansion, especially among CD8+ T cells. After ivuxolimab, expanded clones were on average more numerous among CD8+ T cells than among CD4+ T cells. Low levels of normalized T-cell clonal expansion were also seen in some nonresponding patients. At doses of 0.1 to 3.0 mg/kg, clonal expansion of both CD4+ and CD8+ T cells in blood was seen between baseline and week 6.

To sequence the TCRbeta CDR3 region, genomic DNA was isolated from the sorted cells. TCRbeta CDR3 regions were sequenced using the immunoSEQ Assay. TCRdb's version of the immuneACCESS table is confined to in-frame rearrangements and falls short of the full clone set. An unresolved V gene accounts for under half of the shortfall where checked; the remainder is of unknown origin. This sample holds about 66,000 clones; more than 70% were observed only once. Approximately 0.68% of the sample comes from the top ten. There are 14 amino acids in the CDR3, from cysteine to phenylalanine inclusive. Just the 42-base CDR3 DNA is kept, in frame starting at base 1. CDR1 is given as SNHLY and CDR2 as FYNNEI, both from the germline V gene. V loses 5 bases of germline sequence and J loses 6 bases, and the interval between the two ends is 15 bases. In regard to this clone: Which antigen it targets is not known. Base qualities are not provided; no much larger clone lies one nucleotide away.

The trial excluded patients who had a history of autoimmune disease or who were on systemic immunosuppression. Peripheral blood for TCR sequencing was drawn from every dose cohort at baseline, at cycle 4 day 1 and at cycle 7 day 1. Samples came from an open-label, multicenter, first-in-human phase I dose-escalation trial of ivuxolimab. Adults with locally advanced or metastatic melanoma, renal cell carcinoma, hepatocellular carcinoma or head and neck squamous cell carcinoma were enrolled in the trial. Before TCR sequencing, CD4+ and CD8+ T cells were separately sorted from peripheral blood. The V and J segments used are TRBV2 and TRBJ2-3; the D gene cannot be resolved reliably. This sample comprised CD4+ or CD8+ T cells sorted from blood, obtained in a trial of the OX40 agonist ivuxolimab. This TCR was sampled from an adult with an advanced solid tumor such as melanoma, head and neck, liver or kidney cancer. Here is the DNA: TGTGCCAGCAGTCCCTCTCGGATGCTGGATACGCAGTATTTT. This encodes CASSPSRMLDTQYF.